This TCR beta chain stems from a study of blood T cell repertoires in COVID-19. Study as a whole: Some COVID-19 samples were acute and others convalescent; all came from the United States, Italy and Spain.

Measured with immunoSEQ multiplex PCR; TCRdb has only the in-frame clones, and not every one. This sample has some 200,000 clones, with roughly 80% found just once. This clone was seen a handful of times. Participants' own reports of clinical history determined their cohort assignment. Two negative PCRs, clearance, or symptom resolution characterized the recovered Cohort 3 donors. This receptor was taken from a woman aged 45-60 years who had recovered from COVID-19. The source material was PBMCs or T cells enriched from blood (not recorded which).

In DNA, the CDR3 is TGTGCCAGCAAATATTCAGATACGCAGTATTTT. This encodes CASKYSDTQYF. The chain employs TRBV12-3 or TRBV12-4 and TRBJ2-3; D uncertain. With 7 bases removed from V and 4 bases from J, the gap between germline ends came to 6 bases. The CDR3 has 11 residues.